This entry features one T cell receptor (beta chain) sequence. The data were taken from a study of cytomegalovirus exposure and HLA in healthy donors. The germline V gene has CDR1 GTSNPN and CDR2 SVGIG (reference sequence). This CDR3 spans 16 amino acids. Deletions cut 1 base from V and 1 base from J, with 16 bases between. The PCR used 60 Vbeta and 13 Jbeta primers. Assay used: immunoSEQ multiplex PCR; TCRdb lists only in-frame clones, some missing. The table shows 95,000 to 150,000 clones, with about 80% occurring only once. The sample was PBMCs. This sequence joins TRBV30 and TRBJ1-1, with D possibly being TRBD1 (5 bases). The TCR sequence derives from a female donor in good health and CMV-seropositive. The CDR3 coding sequence is TGTGCCTGGAGTGGGGCGGAGGGTGGACAGAACACTGAAGCTTTCTTT. Translation gives CAWSGAEGGQNTEAFF.